The 6 T cell receptor beta chains listed next were all sequenced from one sample in a study of cytomegalovirus exposure and HLA in healthy donors. PCR amplification relied on 60 Vbeta primers (plus 13 Jbeta primers). Sequencing was performed with immunoSEQ multiplex PCR; in TCRdb, only in-frame clones are kept and a portion is missing. Recorded for this sample: 45,000 to 60,000 clones. Material: PBMCs. All receptors come from a male donor in good health and CMV-seronegative.

This chain uses TRBV4-1 with TRBJ1-5; D gene ambiguous. This CDR3 spans 13 amino acids. V lost 1 base, J lost 6 bases, and 7 bases lay in between. Per the germline V gene, CDR1 is MGHRA and CDR2 is YSYEKL. The CDR3 nucleotides read TGCGCCAGCAGCCAAGCAGAGGCTCAGCCCCAGCATTTT. This translates into CASSQAEAQPQHF.

The chain is built from TRBV29-1 and TRBJ1-2, with TRBD1 identical over 7 bases. Germline V gives CDR1 SQVTM, CDR2 ANQGSEA. The ends lost 5 bases at V and 8 bases at J; junction bases unmatched: 17. The CDR3 sequence is 15 residues long. The CDR3 is CSVQGEFSSAAGYTF. CDR3 sequence (DNA): TGCAGCGTTCAGGGGGAATTTTCGTCGGCGGCGGGCTACACCTTC.

This chain uses TRBV6-6 with TRBJ2-5, with TRBD2 identical over 9 bases. Germline CDR1 reads MNHNY; CDR2 reads SVGAGI (reference sequence). Trimming took 6 bases from V and 3 from J; bases not matched to a gene: 8. The CDR3 consists of 15 residues. The CDR3 is CASSPPGGGEETQYF. CDR3 bases: TGTGCCAGCAGCCCCCCGGGCGGGGGGGAAGAGACCCAGTACTTC.

The rearrangement joins TRBV5-8 to TRBJ1-5; 7 nucleotides agree with TRBD1. The CDR3 spans 16 residues. V dropped 0 bases and J dropped 5; count of bases not matched to a gene: 8. Germline-derived CDR1 and CDR2 are SGHTS and YDEGEE. The CDR3 region is CASSLDGQAHYQPQHF. CDR3 DNA: TGTGCCAGCAGCTTGGATGGACAGGCCCACTATCAGCCCCAGCATTTT.

The CDR3 loop is CASSKGQGPNTEAFF. CDR3 DNA sequence: TGTGCCAGCAGCAAGGGACAGGGACCGAACACTGAAGCTTTCTTT. The rearrangement joins TRBV7-9 to TRBJ1-1, with TRBD1 matching over 9 bases. In germline, CDR1 is SEHNR, CDR2 FQNEAQ (reference sequence). Trimming at V came to 5 bases and at J to 1 base, leaving 5 bases not matched to a gene. This CDR3 is built from 15 residues.

The gene calls are TRBV4-2 and TRBJ2-3; TRBD2 aligns across 9 bases. The J segment lost 2 bases and the V segment lost 6 bases, leaving 3 bases of the junction unmatched. There are 14 residues in the CDR3. Looked up from germline, CDR1 is LGHNA and CDR2 is YNFKEQ. The CDR3 DNA reads as TGTGCCAGCAGGGGCGGGGGGGACACAGATACGCAGTATTTT. It yields the protein CASRGGGDTDTQYF.